A single sample is the source of the 17 T cell receptor beta chains below, sequenced in a study of cytomegalovirus exposure and HLA in healthy donors. 60 Vbeta and 13 Jbeta primers were used in PCR. Only in-frame clones appear in the TCRdb table, and some are missing; sequencing was by immunoSEQ multiplex PCR. The data contain approximately 75,000 clones, 65% to 70% of them singletons. The sequencing input was PBMCs. The source of these receptors is a man aged 40-50 years in good health and CMV-seropositive.

As regards this clone: An end of the junction does not agree with germline; a read error may underlie this. The gene calls are TRBV28 and TRBJ1-4, with 9 nucleotides matching TRBD1. The V gene's germline CDR1 is MDHEN and CDR2 SYDVKM. The CDR3 has 14 amino acids. The CDR3 DNA reads as TGTGCCAGCACTTTAGGGACAGGGCATGAAAAACTGTTTTTT. It yields the protein CASTLGTGHEKLFF.

The chain uses TRBV5-6 and TRBJ2-3; the D gene is possibly TRBD1 (5 bases). The germline V gene encodes CDR1 SGHDT and CDR2 YYEEEE. V lost 3 bases and J lost 2, with 16 bases in between. There are 16 residues in the CDR3. CDR3 region: CASSSTLGQTTDTQYF. In DNA form, the CDR3 reads TGTGCCAGCAGCTCGACTCTCGGACAAACCACAGATACGCAGTATTTT.

V and J are TRBV20-1 and TRBJ1-1; D is unclear. V was shortened by 3 bases and J by 9 bases, with 8 bases between the two germline ends. The CDR3 runs 10 residues. Germline values: CDR1 DFQATT, CDR2 SNEGSKA (reference sequence). CDR3 loop: CSARATQAFF. Written as DNA, the CDR3 is TGCAGTGCTAGGGCAACCCAAGCTTTCTTT.

This chain uses TRBV9 with TRBJ2-1; 8 bases are a match to TRBD2. This CDR3 spans 14 amino acids. From germline, CDR1 is SGDLS and CDR2 YYNGEE. V shed 3 bases, J shed 4 bases, and the junction held 3 bases outside the gene matches. CDR3 loop: CASSGLASYNEQFF. DNA for the CDR3: TGTGCCAGCAGCGGACTAGCGTCATACAATGAGCAGTTCTTC.

This chain joins TRBV11-2 and TRBJ2-5; TRBD2 is a possible D gene (5 bases). V lost 7 bases to trimming and J lost 5 bases, with 17 bases between them. Germline V gene lookup returns CDR1 SGHAT and CDR2 FQNNGV. The CDR3 length is 14 residues. As DNA, the CDR3 is TGTGCCAGCACCCGGGCGGGCTATCCGGAGACCCAGTACTTC. Translation: CASTRAGYPETQYF.

V gene TRBV4-3 combines with J gene TRBJ1-5; 9 bases match TRBD1. With 0 bases clipped from V and 0 bases from J, the junction kept 9 bases outside the gene matches. Germline lookup yields CDR1 LGHNA and CDR2 YSLEER. The CDR3 is made up of 19 amino acids. The CDR3 nucleotides read TGCGCCAGCAGCCAAGATCTAACGACAGGGGGACATAGCAATCAGCCCCAGCATTTT. This gives the protein CASSQDLTTGGHSNQPQHF.

The rearrangement joins TRBV29-1 to TRBJ2-5; 7 positions agree with TRBD2. The CDR3 covers 12 residues. Losses at the gene ends were 6 bases for V and 4 bases for J; bases not matched to a gene: 5. Germline values: CDR1 SQVTM, CDR2 ANQGSEA. The CDR3 bases are TGCAGCGTAAGGACTAGTGGAGAGACCCAGTACTTC. Translation gives CSVRTSGETQYF.

Concerning this clone itself: Compared with germline, one end of the junction differs, possibly owing to a read error. The V and J genes are TRBV6-1 and TRBJ2-7; possibly TRBD2 for D (6 bases). Germline V gene lookup returns CDR1 MNHNS and CDR2 SASEGT. The CDR3 runs to 14 residues. In DNA, the CDR3 is TGTGCCAGCAGTGACCACAGACTAGTTAGGGCTCTACTCTTC. Translated, it gives CASSDHRLVRALLF.

This clone was recorded a few times. The J gene is TRBJ2-5, the V gene TRBV11-2, with 8 nucleotides matching TRBD1. This CDR3 comprises 15 residues. Looked up from germline, CDR1 is SGHAT and CDR2 is FQNNGV. J gave up 6 bases and V 4 bases, and 10 bases lay outside the gene matches. CDR3 region: CASSSLRQGWKTQYF. The CDR3 DNA sequence: TGTGCCAGCAGCTCCCTTAGACAGGGGTGGAAGACCCAGTACTTC.

This rearrangement joins TRBV7-8 to TRBJ2-5; D is possibly TRBD1 (5 bases). Deletions cut 8 bases from V and 5 bases from J, with 12 bases between. Per germline, CDR1 SGHVS and CDR2 FQNEAQ. The CDR3 has 12 amino acids. CDR3 residues: CASSPGMETQYF. In nucleotides, the CDR3 is TGTGCCAGCTCTCCAGGGATGGAGACCCAGTACTTC.

The chain carries TRBV30 and TRBJ1-6; D ambiguous. In germline, CDR1 is GTSNPN, CDR2 SVGIG (reference sequence). Trimming took off 2 bases at V and 2 bases at J, with 7 bases between the two ends. The CDR3 extends over 14 amino acids. CDR3 coding DNA: TGTGCCTGGAGTACTCTTCCCTATAATTCACCCCTCCACTTT. Its translation: CAWSTLPYNSPLHF.

This clone was picked up a small number of times. The V call is TRBV5-1, the J call TRBJ2-3; D is perhaps TRBD1 (6 bases). The CDR3 spans 17 residues. The ends were cut back, 1 base at V and 2 bases at J, with 17 bases in the middle. In germline, CDR1 is SGHRS, CDR2 YFSETQ. CDR3 sequence: CASSLSPQGLYTDTQYF. As DNA, the CDR3 is TGCGCCAGCAGCTTGAGCCCACAGGGCTTGTACACAGATACGCAGTATTTT.

The chain is built from TRBV18 and TRBJ2-7; D unresolved. Germline CDR1 KGHSH, CDR2 LQKENI. The CDR3 runs to 13 residues. V was cut by 1 base and J by 4 bases, with 8 bases left in between. CDR3 nucleotides: TGTGCCAGCTCACCACTCAGCGATTACGAGCAGTACTTC. Encoded protein: CASSPLSDYEQYF.

A few counts support this clone. The rearrangement joins TRBV4-2 to TRBJ1-1; possible D gene TRBD1, 5 bases. CDR3 length equals 15 residues. Looked up from germline, CDR1 is LGHNA and CDR2 is YNFKEQ. V was clipped by 2 bases and J by 1 base, with 11 bases between them. The CDR3 DNA follows: TGTGCCAGCAGCCAATCCAGGGATAAGAACACTGAAGCTTTCTTT. This codes for CASSQSRDKNTEAFF.

This chain uses TRBV7-3 with TRBJ2-7; D may be TRBD2 (5 bases). Germline V gene sequence: CDR1 SGHTA, CDR2 FQGTGA. Trimming pared 3 bases from V and 7 bases from J, leaving 16 bases between. CDR3 length equals 14 residues. The CDR3 DNA follows: TGTGCCAGCAGCTTCCAAGGAGGCTTAGAAGAGCAGTACTTC. Protein: CASSFQGGLEEQYF.

This sequence joins TRBV19 and TRBJ1-4, with D perhaps TRBD1 (6 bases). The CDR3 spans 14 residues. Germline values: CDR1 LNHDA, CDR2 SQIVND (reference sequence). V lost 7 bases to trimming and J lost 5 bases, with 14 bases between them. This CDR3 is CASKSSQGNEKLFF. The CDR3 DNA reads TGTGCCAGTAAGTCTAGCCAGGGGAATGAAAAACTGTTTTTT.

V gene TRBV6-1 combines with J gene TRBJ2-7, with TRBD2 matching over 13 bases. Trimming cost V 10 bases and J 7 bases; bases outside gene matches: 13. This CDR3 spans 15 amino acids. The V gene's germline CDR1 is MNHNS and CDR2 SASEGT. The CDR3 loop is CATTSGGAKRDEQYF. The CDR3 coding sequence is TGTGCCACTACTAGCGGGGGGGCGAAAAGAGATGAGCAGTACTTC.